The rows below give T cell receptor beta chains drawn from one sample of a study of CD8 T cells in Susac syndrome. TCRdb independently ran MiXCR on the immunoSEQ multiplex PCR reads; one entry per CDR3 protein. The sample records over 100,000 distinct CDR3 sequences, about 90% being singletons. Source material: CD8+ T cells from PBMCs. The receptors stem from a human donor in good health. The CDR3 runs from the conserved cysteine through the conserved F or W.

TRBJ2-3 16 TRBV20-1 CSAGTPQGRDGDTQYF
TRBJ2-7 17 TRBV6-1 CASSPGVRGTLTYEQYF
TRBJ1-2 13 TRBV20-1 CSARPALNYGYTF
TRBJ1-5 14 TRBV2 CASSETGSNQPQHF
TRBJ2-1 13 TRBV6-2/TRBV6-3 CASSSSSYNEQFF
TRBJ2-7 15 TRBV19 CASSRQGAGNYEQYF
TRBJ2-7 14 TRBV6-5 CASSGTGGGHEQYF
TRBJ1-2 15 TRBV4-3 CASSRGPTPDYGYTF
TRBJ2-7 15 TRBV5-6 CASSFGGLASYEQYF
TRBJ2-6 14 TRBV29-1 CSVEPSSGANVLTF
TRBJ2-4 14 TRBV6-2/TRBV6-3 CASSYSGSKNIQYF
TRBJ1-2 16 TRBV25-1 CASSEPPWGVNYGYTF
TRBJ2-2 15 TRBV12-3/TRBV12-4 CASSFTSGRSGELFF
TRBJ2-3 16 TRBV20-1 CSAREATSGRADTQYF
TRBJ2-2 15 TRBV7-2 CASSLREQGTGELFF
TRBJ2-5 14 TRBV15 CATSRGGDQETQYF
TRBJ1-2 13 TRBV30 CASQAGTGYGYTF
TRBJ2-1 14 TRBV2 CASTRGGQDNEQFF
TRBJ2-3 14 TRBV3-1 CASSNRDPTDTQYF
TRBJ2-4 15 TRBV20-1 CSAGGGGIAKNIQYF
TRBJ2-1 16 TRBV5-1 CASSLRAGRGGNEQFF
TRBJ2-2 16 TRBV20-1 CSASKTSGANTGELFF
TRBJ2-7 15 TRBV29-1 CSVELTGQGAYEQYF
TRBJ1-1 10 TRBV20-1 CSAYRDEAFF
TRBJ2-7 16 TRBV6-2/TRBV6-3 CASSYSPKVGLYEQYF
TRBJ2-7 16 TRBV5-1 CASSLGQGMVSYEQYF
TRBJ1-2 12 TRBV29-1 CSVAGSDYGYTF
TRBJ2-3 15 TRBV29-1 CSVTWVAGLTDTQYF
TRBJ2-3 14 TRBV7-3 CASSPQPGTDTQYF
TRBJ2-4 14 TRBV29-1 CSVAPTVAKNIQYF
TRBJ2-1 20 TRBV3-1 CASSQEIERVYLSSYNEQFF
TRBJ2-7 17 TRBV15 CATSSVHPGRQGYEQYF
TRBJ2-7 18 TRBV7-9 CASSSLGGLAGSSYEQYF
TRBJ2-1 14 TRBV13 CASSLGGTYNEQFF
TRBJ2-7 12 TRBV14 CASSHGIYEQYF
TRBJ1-4 16 TRBV18 CASSPLRREGGEKLFF
TRBJ1-5 16 TRBV7-9 CASSLAGRNSNQPQHF
TRBJ2-2 15 TRBV29-1 CSVGGGTGETGELFF
TRBJ1-2 15 TRBV30 CAWSPGTGTNYGYTF
TRBJ2-7 15 TRBV7-8 CASSLPRALLSEQYF
TRBJ1-5 14 TRBV2 CASRWGQGNQPQHF
TRBJ2-3 14 TRBV29-1 CSVDRAGAGDTQYF
TRBJ2-7 17 TRBV6-5 CASSYTGLAGGTYEQYF
TRBJ2-5 20 TRBV11-2 CASSLRRGQIKILPQETQYF
TRBJ1-2 14 TRBV5-8 CASSLEGTAGGYTF
TRBJ2-1 15 TRBV18 CASSPGTGVSNEQFF
TRBJ1-4 16 TRBV4-2 CASSHDTGTENEKLFF
TRBJ1-1 13 TRBV29-1 CSVAARRNTEAFF
TRBJ2-7 13 TRBV10-3 CAMGLSGDYEQYF
TRBJ1-2 14 TRBV7-9 CASSLTGNVGGYTF
TRBJ2-2 16 TRBV7-3 CASSPAGLTNTGELFF
TRBJ2-3 16 TRBV5-6 CASSLQAGVRTDTQYF
TRBJ2-6 18 TRBV5-1 CASSLLQGTRSGANVLTF
TRBJ1-1 15 TRBV18 CASSPNRGGDTEAFF
TRBJ2-3 19 TRBV9 CASSVGGRTVRGDTDTQYF
TRBJ1-5 14 TRBV19 CASSRLTENQPQHF
TRBJ2-4 12 TRBV9 CASSAWGNIQYF